This T cell receptor beta chain was captured in a study of T cells in Graves' hyperthyroidism and ophthalmopathy. V gave up 6 bases and J gave up 6 bases; unmatched junction bases: 4. The CDR3 is 13 amino acids. Amplified regions were TCR beta CDR3 sequences from RNA transcripts. HTBI primers were the set used in a first-round RT-PCR of the TCR CDR3. TCRdb called the multiplex PCR reads again in MiXCR, with one record for every CDR3 protein. Seen here are roughly 380,000 distinct CDR3 sequences, about 14% observed once, and the top ten hold approximately 9.9%. This clonotype was recorded only once. The source material was blood. The source is a woman aged 55 to 70 with Graves' hyperthyroidism. The rearrangement joins TRBV12-3 or TRBV12-4 to TRBJ1-1, with 10 bases matching TRBD1. The CDR3 nucleotides are TGTGCCAGCAGGTCGGACAGGGGGGCTGAAGCTTTCTTT. Translation gives CASRSDRGAEAFF.